The 18 T cell receptor beta chains presented below share a single source sample, sequenced in a study of shared clonotypes between healthy human individuals. The table came from immunoSEQ multiplex PCR; TCRdb's copy has only in-frame clones and leaves some out. Seen here are approximately 2,000,000 clones, 85% to 95% observed once, and the top ten hold about 0.41%. The sequenced material came from naive CD4+ T cells from PBMCs. Subset specified: CD45RA+ positively selected. The receptors originated from a man aged 18-30 years in good health. Some clones in this sample may be carry-over from other donors' samples.

This rearrangement joins TRBV4-3 to TRBJ2-3, with D possibly being TRBD2 (5 bases). The germline CDR1 and CDR2 sequences are LGHNA and YSLEER. V lost 3 bases, J lost 2 bases, and 15 bases lay in between. There are 16 residues in the CDR3. CDR3 in amino acids: CASSQNSVLPTDTQYF. CDR3 nucleotides: TGCGCCAGCAGCCAGAATAGCGTCCTTCCCACAGATACGCAGTATTTT.

This rearrangement joins TRBV7-8 to TRBJ2-5, with D tentatively TRBD2 (5 bases). CDR1 is SGHVS and CDR2 is FQNEAQ in the germline V gene. V lost 5 bases and J lost 2, with 9 bases in between. The CDR3 length is 13 residues. The CDR3 coding sequence is TGTGCCAGCAGCCTCTCGGGGCAAGAGACCCAGTACTTC. Translation: CASSLSGQETQYF.

Regarding this clone: Other DNA sequences in the sample encode the same CDR3. The chain recombines TRBV5-1 with TRBJ2-5; D may correspond to TRBD1 or TRBD2 (5 bases each). The CDR3 is 15 residues long. Trimming took off 0 bases at V and 2 bases at J, with 11 bases between the two ends. Germline loops: CDR1 SGHRS, CDR2 YFSETQ. The CDR3 sequence: CASSLAGTGQETQYF. CDR3 bases: TGCGCCAGCAGCTTGGCAGGGACGGGACAAGAGACCCAGTACTTC.

The chain employs TRBV4-1 and TRBJ2-6; D might be TRBD2 (6 bases). The CDR3 spans 18 residues. Germline loops: CDR1 MGHRA, CDR2 YSYEKL. Deletions cut 0 bases from V and 1 base from J, with 13 bases between. The CDR3 region has the DNA TGCGCCAGCAGCCAAGATGGCCAGGGACTGTCTGGGGCCAACGTCCTGACTTTC. It encodes CASSQDGQGLSGANVLTF.

Concerning this clone itself: Other DNA sequences within the sample encode an identical CDR3. The chain couples TRBV5-4 to TRBJ2-2; D gene ambiguous. This CDR3 comprises 14 residues. V lost 2 bases, J lost 4 bases, and 9 bases lay in between. CDR1 SGHNT and CDR2 YYREEE come from the germline V gene (reference sequence). Here the CDR3 DNA reads TGTGCCAGCAGCTTAGGGCAACTCACCGGGGAGCTGTTTTTT. Translation gives CASSLGQLTGELFF.

V usage is TRBV9 and J usage is TRBJ2-1, with 7 bases identical to TRBD2. After removal of 7 bases from V and 10 bases from J, the junction contained 17 bases not matched to a gene. The length of the CDR3 is 15 residues. Per germline, CDR1 SGDLS and CDR2 YYNGEE. CDR3 loop: CASGSSWRERREQFF. Here the CDR3 DNA reads TGTGCCAGCGGTTCGTCATGGCGGGAGAGGCGGGAGCAGTTCTTC.

This chain's CDR3 is CASSLDGFYGYTF. Here the CDR3 DNA reads TGTGCCAGCAGCTTGGACGGATTCTATGGCTACACCTTC. The chain uses TRBV5-6 and TRBJ1-2; D not resolved. Trimming cost V 0 bases and J 4 bases, with 7 bases left between them. This CDR3 is built from 13 residues. Looked up from germline, CDR1 is SGHDT and CDR2 is YYEEEE.

The chain has TRBV7-2 and TRBJ1-5; D gene unclear. The ends were cut back, 0 bases at V and 7 bases at J, with 16 bases in the middle. Per germline, CDR1 SGHTA and CDR2 FQGNSA. The CDR3 loop spans 16 amino acids. The CDR3 loop is CASSLAGSPSWQPQHF. CDR3 bases: TGTGCCAGCAGCTTAGCTGGGTCCCCCTCATGGCAGCCCCAGCATTTT.

This chain connects TRBV6-4 to TRBJ2-1, with D perhaps matching TRBD2 (6 bases). V gave up 3 bases and J gave up 7 bases, with 10 bases separating them. Per the germline V gene, CDR1 is MRHNA and CDR2 is SNTAGT. This CDR3 comprises 13 residues. CDR3 DNA sequence: TGTGCCAGCAGTGAGCTCGGGGGAAATGAGCAGTTCTTC. Its protein is CASSELGGNEQFF.

V gene TRBV7-2 combines with J gene TRBJ1-3, with D unclear. Germline values: CDR1 SGHTA, CDR2 FQGNSA. The length of the CDR3 is 16 residues. V was clipped by 0 bases and J by 2 bases, with 11 bases between them. The CDR3 here is CASSLARLDAGNTIYF. CDR3 nucleotides: TGTGCCAGCAGCTTAGCAAGACTTGATGCTGGAAACACCATATATTTT.

The chain has TRBV5-1 and TRBJ2-1, with 10 bases fitting TRBD2. V shed 5 bases and J 0 bases; nucleotides not matched to a gene: 8. This CDR3 contains 17 residues. Germline-derived CDR1 and CDR2 are SGHRS and YFSETQ. CDR3 nucleotide sequence: TGCGCCAGCAGTTCCCCAGCGGGAGGGCCCTCCTACAATGAGCAGTTCTTC. Encoded protein: CASSSPAGGPSYNEQFF.

J is TRBJ2-3 and V is TRBV11-3, with TRBD1 identical over 10 bases. The CDR3 extends over 13 amino acids. The germline gives CDR1 SGHNT, CDR2 YENEEA. With V trimmed by 1 base and J by 11 bases, 3 bases remained unmatched. CDR3 loop: CASSLGQGAGQYF. CDR3 bases: TGTGCCAGCAGCTTAGGACAGGGGGCAGGGCAGTATTTT. Combining the CDR3 with reference TRBV11-3 and TRBJ2-3 gives the whole variable domain EAGVVQSPRYKIIEKKQPVAFWCNPISGHNTLYWYLQNLGQGPELLIRYENEEAVDDSQLPKDRFSAERLKGVDSTLKIQPAELGDSAVYLCASSLGQGAGQYFGPGTRLTVL.

The V gene is TRBV15, the J gene TRBJ1-1; TRBD1 matches at 11 bases. The CDR3 spans 17 residues. The germline gives CDR1 LNHNV, CDR2 YYDKDF (reference sequence). The V segment lost 8 bases and the J segment 3 bases; nucleotides outside the gene matches: 14. Here the CDR3 DNA reads TGTGCCACCCAGTGGACGCGCGGGGGACAGGGGGACACTGAAGCTTTCTTT. Its protein is CATQWTRGGQGDTEAFF.

A remark on this clone: This same CDR3 is encoded by further DNA sequences in the sample. The CDR3 sequence is CASSLGDRNTEAFF. In DNA, the CDR3 is TGCGCCAGCAGCTTGGGTGACAGGAACACTGAAGCTTTCTTT. The gene calls are TRBV5-1 and TRBJ1-1; D is perhaps TRBD1 (5 bases). CDR3 length: 14 residues. Per the germline V gene, CDR1 is SGHRS and CDR2 is YFSETQ. The V end lost 0 bases, the J end lost 1 base, and 7 bases lay between the germline ends. Supplemented by reference TRBV5-1 and TRBJ1-1, the full variable domain reads KAGVTQTPRYLIKTRGQQVTLSCSPISGHRSVSWYQQTPGQGLQFLFEYFSETQRNKGNFPGRFSGRQFSNSRSEMNVSTLELGDSALYLCASSLGDRNTEAFFGQGTRLTVV.

This chain uses TRBV30 with TRBJ2-3, with a weak D call TRBD1 (6 bases). Trimming took off 5 bases at V and 2 bases at J, with 14 bases between the two ends. The length of the CDR3 is 14 residues. Germline CDR1 is GTSNPN and CDR2 is SVGIG (reference sequence). CDR3 region: CAWGTTTFTDTQYF. DNA for the CDR3: TGTGCCTGGGGGACAACAACCTTCACAGATACGCAGTATTTT.

V is TRBV6-4 and J is TRBJ2-1, with D perhaps TRBD1 or TRBD2 (5 bases each). Trimming removed 6 bases at V and 2 bases at J, with 11 bases between. The CDR3 contains 14 residues. Germline loops: CDR1 MRHNA, CDR2 SNTAGT. The DNA for the CDR3 is TGTGCCAGCAGACCGGGGCCCCCCTACAATGAGCAGTTCTTC. Protein: CASRPGPPYNEQFF.

The CDR3 loop is CASRGQVNTEAFF. In DNA, the CDR3 is TGTGCCAGCAGGGGACAGGTGAACACTGAAGCTTTCTTT. The chain is built from TRBV6-4 and TRBJ1-1; 8 bases match TRBD1. The CDR3 sequence is 13 residues long. CDR1 and CDR2 from the germline V gene are MRHNA and SNTAGT. V gave up 6 bases and J gave up 0 bases; unmatched junction bases: 0.

As concerns this clone: The sample carries other DNA sequences with the same CDR3. The gene calls are TRBV28 and TRBJ2-7; 9 nucleotides match TRBD1. The CDR3 spans 14 residues. Germline V lookup: CDR1 MDHEN, CDR2 SYDVKM. V was pared by 3 bases and J by 3 bases, with 3 bases of the junction left unmatched. The CDR3: CASSFRDRVYEQYF. DNA for the CDR3: TGTGCCAGCAGTTTCCGGGACAGGGTCTACGAGCAGTACTTC.